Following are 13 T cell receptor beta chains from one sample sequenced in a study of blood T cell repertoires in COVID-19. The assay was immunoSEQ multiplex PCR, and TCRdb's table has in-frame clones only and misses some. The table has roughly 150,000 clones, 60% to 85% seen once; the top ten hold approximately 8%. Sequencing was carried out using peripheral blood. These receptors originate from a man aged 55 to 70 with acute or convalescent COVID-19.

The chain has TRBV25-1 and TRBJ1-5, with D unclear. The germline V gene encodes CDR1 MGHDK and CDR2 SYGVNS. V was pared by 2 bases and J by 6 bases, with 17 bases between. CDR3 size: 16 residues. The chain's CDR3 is CASSESGQAIGQPQHF. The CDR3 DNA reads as TGTGCCAGCAGTGAAAGTGGGCAGGCCATCGGTCAGCCCCAGCATTTT.

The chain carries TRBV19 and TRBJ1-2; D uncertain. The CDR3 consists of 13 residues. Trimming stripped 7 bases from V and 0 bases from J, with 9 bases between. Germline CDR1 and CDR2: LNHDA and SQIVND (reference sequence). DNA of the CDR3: TGTGCCAGTACGGTGATTGCTAACTATGGCTACACCTTC. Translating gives CASTVIANYGYTF. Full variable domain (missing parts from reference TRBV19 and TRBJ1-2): DGGITQSPKYLFRKEGQNVTLSCEQNLNHDAMYWYRQDPGQGLRLIYYSQIVNDFQKGDIAEGYSVSREKKESFPLTVTSAQKNPTAFYLCASTVIANYGYTFGSGTRLTVV.

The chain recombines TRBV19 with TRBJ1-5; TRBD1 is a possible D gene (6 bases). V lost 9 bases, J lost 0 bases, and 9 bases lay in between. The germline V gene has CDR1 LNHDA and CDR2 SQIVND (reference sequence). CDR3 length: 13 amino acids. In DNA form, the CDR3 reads TGTGCCAGGGGGACACATAGCAATCAGCCCCAGCATTTT. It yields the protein CARGTHSNQPQHF.

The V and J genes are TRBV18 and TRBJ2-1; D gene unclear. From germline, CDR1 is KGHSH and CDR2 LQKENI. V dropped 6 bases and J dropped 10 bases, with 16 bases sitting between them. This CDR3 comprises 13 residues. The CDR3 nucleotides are TGTGCCAGCTCCCCTGCTCGGTGGGCAGAGCAGTTCTTC. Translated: CASSPARWAEQFF.

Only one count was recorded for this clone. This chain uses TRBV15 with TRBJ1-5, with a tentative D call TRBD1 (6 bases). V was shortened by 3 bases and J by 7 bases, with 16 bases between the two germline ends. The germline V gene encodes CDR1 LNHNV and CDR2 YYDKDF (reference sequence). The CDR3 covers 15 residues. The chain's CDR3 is CATSSVTGMEQPQHF. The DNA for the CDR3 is TGTGCCACCAGCAGCGTTACAGGGATGGAACAGCCCCAGCATTTT.

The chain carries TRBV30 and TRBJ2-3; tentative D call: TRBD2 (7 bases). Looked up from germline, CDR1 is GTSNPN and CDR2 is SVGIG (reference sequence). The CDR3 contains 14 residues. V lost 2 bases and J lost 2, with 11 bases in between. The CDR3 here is CAWSWGGDTDTQYF. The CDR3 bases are TGTGCCTGGAGTTGGGGGGGCGACACAGATACGCAGTATTTT.

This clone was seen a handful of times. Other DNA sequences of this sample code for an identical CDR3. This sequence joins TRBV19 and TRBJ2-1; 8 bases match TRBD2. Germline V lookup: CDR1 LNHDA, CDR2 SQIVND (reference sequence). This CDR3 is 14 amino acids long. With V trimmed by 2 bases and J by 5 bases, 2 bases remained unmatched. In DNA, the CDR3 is TGTGCCAGTAGTATAACTAGCGGTGACAATGAGCAGTTCTTC. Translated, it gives CASSITSGDNEQFF.

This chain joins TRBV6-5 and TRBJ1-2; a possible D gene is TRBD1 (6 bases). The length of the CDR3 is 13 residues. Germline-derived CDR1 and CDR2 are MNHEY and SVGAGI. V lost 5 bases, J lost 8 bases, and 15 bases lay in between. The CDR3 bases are TGTGCCAGCAGTATACAGGGTTCTGGGGGCTACACCTTC. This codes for CASSIQGSGGYTF.

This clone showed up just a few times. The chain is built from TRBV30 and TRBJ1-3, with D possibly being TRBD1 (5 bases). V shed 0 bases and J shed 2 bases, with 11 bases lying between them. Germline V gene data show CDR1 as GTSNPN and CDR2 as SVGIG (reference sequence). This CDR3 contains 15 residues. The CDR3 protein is CAWSVLGGAGNTIYF. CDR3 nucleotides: TGTGCCTGGAGTGTACTTGGAGGGGCTGGAAACACCATATATTTT.

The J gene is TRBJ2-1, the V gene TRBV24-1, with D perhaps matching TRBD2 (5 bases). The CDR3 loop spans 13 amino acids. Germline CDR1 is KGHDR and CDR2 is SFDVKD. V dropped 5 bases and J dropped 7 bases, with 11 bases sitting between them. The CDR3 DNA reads TGTGCCACCAGTGTCTCGGGGTTTAATGAGCAGTTCTTC. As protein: CATSVSGFNEQFF.

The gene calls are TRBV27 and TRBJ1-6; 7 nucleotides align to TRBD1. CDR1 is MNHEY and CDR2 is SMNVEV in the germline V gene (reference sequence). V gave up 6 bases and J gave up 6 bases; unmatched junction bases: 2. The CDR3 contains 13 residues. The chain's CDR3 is CASRYRGNSPLHF. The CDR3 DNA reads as TGTGCCAGCAGGTACAGGGGTAATTCACCCCTCCACTTT.

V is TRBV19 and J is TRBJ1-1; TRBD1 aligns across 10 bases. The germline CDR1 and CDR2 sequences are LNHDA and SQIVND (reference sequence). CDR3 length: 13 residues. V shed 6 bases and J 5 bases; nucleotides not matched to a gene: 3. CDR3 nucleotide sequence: TGTGCCAGTAGACGGACAGGGGGGACTGAAGCTTTCTTT. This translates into CASRRTGGTEAFF.

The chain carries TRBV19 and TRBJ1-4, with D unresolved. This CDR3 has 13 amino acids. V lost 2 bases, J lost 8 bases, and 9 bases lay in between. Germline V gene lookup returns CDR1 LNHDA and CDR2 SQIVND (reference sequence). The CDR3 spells CASSIRGEEKLFF. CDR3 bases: TGTGCCAGTAGTATACGGGGAGAAGAAAAACTGTTTTTT.